What follows is one T cell receptor (beta chain) and its context. The data originate from a study of blood T cell repertoires in COVID-19. The wider study: The United States, Italy and Spain were the sources of the acute and convalescent COVID-19 samples. Sample material is recorded as cDNA or gDNA derived from T cells, B-cell-depleted T cells, or PBMCs.

Per the authors' pipeline: Nucleated cell number was recorded as an estimate derived from reference gene primer amplification. Libraries were prepared by immunoSEQ multiplex PCR; TCRdb keeps only in-frame clonotypes and omits some of them. That table is the source of V, J and clone size, and D and trimming were worked out from the DNA. This table holds 300,000 to 450,000 clones, around 90% found once. The CDR3 sequence is 17 residues long. Germline loops: CDR1 MGHRA, CDR2 YSYEKL. The ends lost 0 bases at V and 10 bases at J; junction bases unmatched: 15. The sample was peripheral blood. The receptor was derived from a human donor in a cohort sampled during active COVID-19. The chain combines TRBV4-1 with TRBJ2-1; 7 bases line up with TRBD2. The CDR3 spells CASSQDGVELAIREQFF. The CDR3 DNA follows: TGCGCCAGCAGCCAAGATGGAGTGGAACTAGCGATAAGGGAGCAGTTCTTC.